Shown below are 22 T cell receptor beta chains from a single sample sequenced in a study of T-cell memory formation after mild COVID-19. TCRdb used MiXCR to reprocess the 5' RACE reads, holding one entry per CDR3 protein. Of about 400,000 distinct CDR3 sequences in the sample, more than 20% were seen once. The sample was PBMCs or a T cell subset sorted from them (not recorded which). The receptors here all came from an adult woman who had mild COVID-19 (a few samples of this study predate the infection). Cell type and time point are not known.

The chain employs TRBV24-1 and TRBJ1-2; 8 positions match TRBD1. The length of the CDR3 is 11 residues. The J segment lost 4 bases and the V segment lost 10 bases, leaving 1 base of the junction unmatched. Germline-derived CDR1 and CDR2 are KGHDR and SFDVKD. CDR3 sequence (DNA): TGTGCCACTGGGACAGGCTATGGCTACACCTTC. Its protein is CATGTGYGYTF.

The rearrangement uses TRBV12-3 or TRBV12-4 and TRBJ1-3, with a possible D match to TRBD1 (5 bases). This CDR3 comprises 16 residues. Trimming pared 3 bases from V and 0 bases from J, leaving 12 bases between. The CDR3 coding sequence is TGTGCCAGCAGTTTCGGACAACAAGACTCTGGAAACACCATATATTTT. As protein: CASSFGQQDSGNTIYF.

The CDR3 sequence: CASRGLAGDTGELFF. The DNA for the CDR3 is TGTGCCAGCAGGGGACTAGCGGGGGACACCGGGGAGCTGTTTTTT. The V and J genes are TRBV5-5 and TRBJ2-2; TRBD2 matches 14 bases. This CDR3 spans 15 amino acids. Germline lookup yields CDR1 SGHKS and CDR2 YYEKEE (reference sequence). The V gene end was trimmed by 5 bases and the J gene end by 3 bases; junction bases not matched to a gene: 0.

Comments on this clonotype: Since the CDR3 does not end with the conserved phenylalanine or tryptophan, this likely comes from a read error. J is TRBJ1-6 and V is TRBV5-1; tentatively, D is TRBD1 (6 bases). With 1 base removed from V and 6 bases from J, the gap between germline ends came to 8 bases. The CDR3 has 14 residues. From germline, CDR1 is SGHRS and CDR2 YFSETQ. CDR3 loop: CASSLTGPNSPLHS. CDR3 nucleotide sequence: TGCGCCAGCAGCTTGACAGGGCCTAATTCACCCCTCCACTCT.

This clonotype has a handful of counts. The rearrangement joins TRBV19 to TRBJ2-3; weak D call: TRBD2 (6 bases). The CDR3 consists of 14 residues. Trimming shortened V by 8 bases and J by 7 bases, and 19 bases separated the two germline ends. CDR1 and CDR2 (germline): LNHDA, SQIVND (reference sequence). The CDR3 DNA follows: TGTGCCAGTTCCCCCGGGGCTAGCGTAAATACGCAGTATTTT. Translating it yields CASSPGASVNTQYF.

J is TRBJ2-1 and V is TRBV7-8, with 9 bases identical to TRBD2. With 3 bases clipped from V and 0 bases from J, the junction kept 12 bases outside the gene matches. Germline CDR1 SGHVS, CDR2 FQNEAQ. The CDR3 is made up of 19 amino acids. The CDR3 sequence is CASSFEAGGSLSSYNEQFF. CDR3 DNA sequence: TGTGCCAGCAGCTTTGAAGCGGGGGGATCCTTGAGCTCCTACAATGAGCAGTTCTTC.

This clonotype was picked up a small number of times. V is TRBV7-2 and J is TRBJ2-4, with 8 nucleotides matching TRBD1. The CDR3 totals 17 residues. V shed 5 bases, J shed 0 bases, and the junction held 9 bases outside the gene matches. Per germline, CDR1 SGHTA and CDR2 FQGNSA. The CDR3 is CASSPGGKLLAKNIQYF. The CDR3 nucleotides read TGTGCCAGCAGCCCAGGGGGCAAGCTATTAGCCAAAAACATTCAGTACTTC.

This chain connects TRBV19 to TRBJ1-5, with TRBD1 as a possible D gene (5 bases). Germline-derived CDR1 and CDR2 are LNHDA and SQIVND (reference sequence). With 1 base removed from V and 16 bases from J, the gap between germline ends came to 11 bases. The CDR3 totals 11 residues. CDR3 loop: CASSIGGRSHF. CDR3 DNA: TGTGCCAGTAGTATAGGGGGCAGGTCCCATTTT.

This chain connects TRBV7-8 to TRBJ2-1, with TRBD1 matching 7 bases. After removal of 3 bases from V and 3 bases from J, the junction contained 5 bases not matched to a gene. This CDR3 spans 15 amino acids. CDR1 SGHVS and CDR2 FQNEAQ come from the germline V gene. As DNA, the CDR3 is TGTGCCAGCAGCTTTGCGGCAGGGGGCTACAATGAGCAGTTCTTC. Protein: CASSFAAGGYNEQFF.

The V gene is TRBV5-8, the J gene TRBJ1-5, with D possibly matching TRBD1 (5 bases). Deletions cut 7 bases from V and 4 bases from J, with 21 bases between. CDR1 and CDR2 (germline): SGHTS, YDEGEE. There are 16 residues in the CDR3. The CDR3 sequence is CASCLGLGEFNQPQHF. In nucleotides, the CDR3 is TGTGCCAGCTGCCTCGGGTTAGGGGAATTTAATCAGCCCCAGCATTTT.

This chain connects TRBV4-2 to TRBJ1-1; the match to TRBD1 covers 8 bases. This CDR3 comprises 15 residues. Germline CDR1 is LGHNA and CDR2 is YNFKEQ. V was pared by 1 base and J by 3 bases, with 4 bases of the junction left unmatched. The CDR3 DNA sequence: TGTGCCAGCAGCCAAGGGCCAGGGGGCGACACTGAAGCTTTCTTT. It is translated as CASSQGPGGDTEAFF.

The chain employs TRBV7-9 and TRBJ2-1, with D uncertain. The CDR3 extends over 13 amino acids. Germline CDR1 reads SEHNR; CDR2 reads FQNEAQ (reference sequence). The V end lost 4 bases, the J end lost 10 bases, and 14 bases lay between the germline ends. The CDR3 loop reads CASSSRIVDEQFF. CDR3 DNA: TGTGCCAGCAGCTCTCGGATAGTAGACGAGCAGTTCTTC.

Only a few counts were recorded for this clonotype. CDR3 amino acids: CASSRRETYEQYF. The CDR3 DNA follows: TGTGCCAGCAGTCGCAGGGAGACCTACGAGCAGTACTTC. The chain is built from TRBV2 and TRBJ2-7, with D possibly being TRBD1 or TRBD2 (5 bases each). CDR3 size: 13 residues. V was trimmed by 5 bases and J by 2 bases, leaving 10 bases between them. CDR1 is SNHLY, CDR2 FYNNEI, per germline.

This clonotype was picked up a small number of times. The chain employs TRBV6-1 and TRBJ1-5; TRBD1 matches 9 bases. The CDR3 runs 15 residues. The trim removed 8 bases at V and 7 bases at J, leaving 12 bases unmatched. Germline-derived CDR1 and CDR2 are MNHNS and SASEGT. The CDR3 here is CASGLQQGAGQPQHF. For the CDR3, the DNA is TGTGCCAGCGGTCTCCAACAGGGGGCTGGGCAGCCCCAGCATTTT.

This clonotype came up a few times. This sequence joins TRBV4-1 and TRBJ2-3; 8 bases are shared with TRBD1. CDR1 MGHRA and CDR2 YSYEKL come from the germline V gene. The CDR3 runs to 16 residues. Unmatched junction bases numbered 13, after V lost 8 bases and J lost 3 bases. CDR3 sequence: CASSAGAGGITDTQYF. DNA of the CDR3: TGCGCCAGCTCCGCCGGGGCAGGGGGCATAACAGATACGCAGTATTTT.

The chain employs TRBV11-1 and TRBJ2-3; no clear D gene. CDR3 length: 13 amino acids. Trimming took off 5 bases at V and 6 bases at J, with 12 bases between the two ends. CDR1 SGHAT and CDR2 FQDESV come from the germline V gene (reference sequence). DNA for the CDR3: TGTGCCAGCAGCCCCCGACCCCATGATACGCAGTATTTT. Encoded protein: CASSPRPHDTQYF.

V usage is TRBV5-1 and J usage is TRBJ1-5; a weak D match, TRBD1 (6 bases). The ends were cut back, 4 bases at V and 3 bases at J, with 14 bases in the middle. Looked up from germline, CDR1 is SGHRS and CDR2 is YFSETQ. This CDR3 is 15 amino acids long. The chain's CDR3 is CASSLLGQYNQPQHF. Written as DNA, the CDR3 is TGCGCCAGCAGCCTTCTCGGACAGTACAATCAGCCCCAGCATTTT.

This clonotype was observed once. The V gene is TRBV30, the J gene TRBJ2-7; 7 bases agree with TRBD2. The CDR3 runs to 14 residues. Germline assignment: CDR1 GTSNPN and CDR2 SVGIG (reference sequence). The V gene end was trimmed by 3 bases and the J gene end by 0 bases; junction bases not matched to a gene: 5. CDR3: CAWRMRGSSYEQYF. The CDR3 bases are TGTGCCTGGAGGATGCGGGGGAGCTCCTACGAGCAGTACTTC.

The chain joins TRBV25-1 to TRBJ2-5; 10 positions match TRBD1. CDR3 length: 14 amino acids. Germline trimming cut 6 bases from V and 5 bases from J; bases unmatched to any gene: 6. In germline, CDR1 is MGHDK, CDR2 SYGVNS. CDR3 loop: CASRPDRGLETQYF. For the CDR3, the DNA is TGTGCCAGCAGACCCGACAGGGGGCTTGAGACCCAGTACTTC.

The V gene is TRBV29-1, the J gene TRBJ1-5; 8 nucleotides agree with TRBD1. Germline CDR1 is SQVTM and CDR2 is ANQGSEA. The CDR3 consists of 12 residues. V lost 6 bases to trimming and J lost 7 bases; unmatched junction nucleotides: 5. Here the CDR3 reads CSVGQGNQPQHF. The CDR3 DNA reads as TGCAGCGTCGGACAGGGAAACCAGCCCCAGCATTTT. The whole variable domain, filled in from reference TRBV29-1 and TRBJ1-5, reads SAVISQKPSRDICQRGTSLTIQCQVDSQVTMMFWYRQQPGQSLTLIATANQGSEATYESGFVIDKFPISRPNLTFSTLTVSNMSPEDSSIYLCSVGQGNQPQHFGDGTRLSIL.

The table lists this clonotype with a few counts. The chain links TRBV18 to TRBJ2-1; 9 nucleotides agree with TRBD2. J gave up 8 bases and V 1 base, and 6 bases lay outside the gene matches. The germline gives CDR1 KGHSH, CDR2 LQKENI. The CDR3 covers 15 residues. The chain's CDR3 is CASSPLGGRAYEQFF. The CDR3 DNA reads as TGTGCCAGCTCACCACTGGGCGGGAGGGCCTATGAGCAGTTCTTC.

This clonotype was picked up a small number of times. The rearrangement links TRBV15 to TRBJ1-1; D unresolved. The length of the CDR3 is 14 residues. The germline gives CDR1 LNHNV, CDR2 YYDKDF (reference sequence). V was trimmed by 0 bases and J by 5 bases, leaving 10 bases between them. CDR3 in DNA: TGTGCCACCAGCAGAGAGGCAGGTCGTACTGAAGCTTTCTTT. Translating gives CATSREAGRTEAFF.